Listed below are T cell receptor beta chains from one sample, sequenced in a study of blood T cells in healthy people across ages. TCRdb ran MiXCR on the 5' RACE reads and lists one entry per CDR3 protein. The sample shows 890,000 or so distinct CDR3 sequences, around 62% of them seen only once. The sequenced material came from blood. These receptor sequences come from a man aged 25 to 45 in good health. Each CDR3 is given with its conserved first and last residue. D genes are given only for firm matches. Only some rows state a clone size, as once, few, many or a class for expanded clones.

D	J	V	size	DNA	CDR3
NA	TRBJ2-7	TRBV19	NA	TGTGCCAGTAGTGTTGGAACAGTTCGCTCCTACGAGCAGTACTTC	CASSVGTVRSYEQYF
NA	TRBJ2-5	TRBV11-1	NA	TGTGCCAGCAGCTTAAACCTGGCGCACGGACCCCAAGAGACCCAGTACTTC	CASSLNLAHGPQETQYF
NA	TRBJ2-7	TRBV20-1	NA	TGCAGTGCTAGAGATCCCAGGGGGGACTACGAGCAGTACTTC	CSARDPRGDYEQYF
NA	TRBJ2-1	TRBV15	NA	TGTGCCACCAGCAGAGATTCCCGGGGCAATGAGCAGTTCTTC	CATSRDSRGNEQFF
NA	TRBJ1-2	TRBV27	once	TGTGCCAGCTCATCGACTGGGCAGGGGTACTATGGCTACACCTTC	CASSSTGQGYYGYTF
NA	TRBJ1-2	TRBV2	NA	TGTGCCAGCAGTGAACAGGGGCCCCTTTATGGCTACACCTTC	CASSEQGPLYGYTF
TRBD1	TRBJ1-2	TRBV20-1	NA	TGCAGTGCTACCGGGACAGGGGATGGCTACACCTTC	CSATGTGDGYTF
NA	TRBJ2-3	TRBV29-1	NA	TGCAGCGTTGTCGTCTCGCCAAGGGCTACAGATACGCAGTATTTT	CSVVVSPRATDTQYF
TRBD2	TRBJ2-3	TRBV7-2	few	TGTGCCAGTAGCGGGGGGTTCACAGATACGCAGTATTTT	CASSGGFTDTQYF
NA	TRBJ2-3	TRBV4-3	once	TGCGCCAGCAGCCAAGATGATTTAGGACAGTACCGATTGGATACGCAGTATTTT	CASSQDDLGQYRLDTQYF
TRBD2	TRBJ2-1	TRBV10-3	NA	TGTGCCATCAGTGAACACCCCTCCAGGCGCGGGACTACTAATGAGCAGTTCTTC	CAISEHPSRRGTTNEQFF
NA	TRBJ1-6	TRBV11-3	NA	TGTGCCAGCAGCCAGGACATCTACTATAATTCACCCCTCCACTTT	CASSQDIYYNSPLHF
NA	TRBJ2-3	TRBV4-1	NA	TGCGCCGGCAGCCAAGCAGCCCGGGGGAACACAGATACGCAGTATTTT	CAGSQAARGNTDTQYF
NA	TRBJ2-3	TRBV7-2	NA	TGTGCCAGCAGCTACCCGAAGGGCGGCGCAGGTACGCAGTATTTT	CASSYPKGGAGTQYF
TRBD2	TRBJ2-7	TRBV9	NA	TGTGCCAGCAGCCACATACTACCGGGACTAGCCGACTACGAGCAGTACTTC	CASSHILPGLADYEQYF
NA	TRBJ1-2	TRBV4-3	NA	TGCGCCAGCAGCCAAGACGGGGAGAATGGCTACACCTTC	CASSQDGENGYTF
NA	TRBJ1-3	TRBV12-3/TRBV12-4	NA	TGTGCCACGGGGGCTGGAAACACCATATATTTT	CATGAGNTIYF
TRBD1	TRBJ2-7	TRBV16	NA	TGTGCCAGCAGCCAATTCTTGGGAGCCGGGGGACAGGGGATATACGAGCAGTACTTC	CASSQFLGAGGQGIYEQYF
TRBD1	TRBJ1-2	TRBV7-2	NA	TGTGCCAGCAGCTTAGATGGGACAGGGGGAATCTATGGCTACACCTTC	CASSLDGTGGIYGYTF
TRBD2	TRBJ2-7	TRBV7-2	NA	TGTGCCAGCAGCTTATATACCGGGAGGACCTACGAGCAGTACTTC	CASSLYTGRTYEQYF
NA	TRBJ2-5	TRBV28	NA	TGTGCCAGCAGTGGGAATGGGGAGACCCAGTACTTC	CASSGNGETQYF
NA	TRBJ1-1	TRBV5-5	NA	TGTGCCAGCAGCTCGTCCCCGGGCGGCGGGTCGGGCGCTGAAGCTTTCTTT	CASSSSPGGGSGAEAFF
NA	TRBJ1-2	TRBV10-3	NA	TGTGCCATCAGTGAGCCAACACGTACTCACTATGGCTACACCTTC	CAISEPTRTHYGYTF
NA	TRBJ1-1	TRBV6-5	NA	TGTGCCAGCAGTCGCGACACGCGGAACACTGAAGCTTTCTTT	CASSRDTRNTEAFF
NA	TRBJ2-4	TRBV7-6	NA	TGTGCCAGCAGCTTACTTGGGAGCAATCAGTACTTC	CASSLLGSNQYF
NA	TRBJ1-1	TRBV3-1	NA	TGTGCCAGCAGCCACCAGGGGATGAACACTGAAGCTTTCTTT	CASSHQGMNTEAFF
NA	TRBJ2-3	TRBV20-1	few	TGCAGTGCTGGCAAGACAGATACGCAGTATTTT	CSAGKTDTQYF
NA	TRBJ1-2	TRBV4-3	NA	TGCGCCAGCAGCCAAGGGCTGGGGGGGCGGACCAACTATGGCTACACCTTC	CASSQGLGGRTNYGYTF
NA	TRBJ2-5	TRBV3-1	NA	TGTGCCAGCAGCCAAGGGTGGCGGACGTCGGAGACCCAGTACTTC	CASSQGWRTSETQYF
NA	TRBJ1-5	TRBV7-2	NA	TGTGCCAGCAGCTCCTCCCCCCCCAGGGGAAGTCAGCCCCAGCATTTT	CASSSSPPRGSQPQHF
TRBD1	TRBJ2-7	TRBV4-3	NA	TGCGCCAGCAGCCAAGATGGGGGACAGTACTACGAGCAGTACTTC	CASSQDGGQYYEQYF
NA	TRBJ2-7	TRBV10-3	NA	TGTGCCATCAGGGCTGGTCCCGCCGAGCAGTACTTC	CAIRAGPAEQYF
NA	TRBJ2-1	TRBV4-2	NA	TGTGCCAGCAGCCGGGCTACATCAACAGGCCTCAATGAGCAGTTCTTC	CASSRATSTGLNEQFF
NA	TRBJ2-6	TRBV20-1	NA	TGCAGTGCTGCCCCCTCTGGGGCCAACGTCCTGACTTTC	CSAAPSGANVLTF
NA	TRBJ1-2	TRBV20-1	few	TGCAGTGCAGTTGAGGGGGGTAGCGGCTATGGCTACACCTTC	CSAVEGGSGYGYTF
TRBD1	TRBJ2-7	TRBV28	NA	TGTGCCATCACCCAGGGGGCTACCTACGAGCAGTACTTC	CAITQGATYEQYF
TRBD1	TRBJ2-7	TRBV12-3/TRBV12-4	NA	TGTGCCAGCAGTTTTTTAGACAGGGGGAGGGACGAGCAGTACTTC	CASSFLDRGRDEQYF
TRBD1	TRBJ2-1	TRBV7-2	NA	TGTGCCAGCAGCGAGCCGGGACAGGGTTATGAGCAGTTCTTC	CASSEPGQGYEQFF
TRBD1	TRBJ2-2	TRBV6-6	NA	TGTGCCAGCAGTTACTCGGACAGGTCCTGGGAGCTGTTTTTT	CASSYSDRSWELFF
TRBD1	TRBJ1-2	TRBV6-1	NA	TGTGCCAGCAGCCGAACGCCCGGCCTTACGATGACAGGGCTCCGCTATGGCTACACCTTC	CASSRTPGLTMTGLRYGYTF
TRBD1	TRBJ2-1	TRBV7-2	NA	TGTGCCAGCAGCCGCCGGACAGGGTACTACAATGAGCAGTTCTTC	CASSRRTGYYNEQFF
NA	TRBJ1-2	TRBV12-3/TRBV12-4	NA	TGTGCCAGCACCTCCCTGTATGGCTACACCTTC	CASTSLYGYTF
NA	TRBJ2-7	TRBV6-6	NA	TGTGCCAGCAGTTATCTATTGGAGTCGAAGAGGGACCAGTACTTC	CASSYLLESKRDQYF
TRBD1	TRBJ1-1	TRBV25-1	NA	TGTGCCAGCAGTGAGACAGGGGCCTTGAACACTGAAGCTTTCTTT	CASSETGALNTEAFF
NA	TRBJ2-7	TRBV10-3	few	TGTGCCATCAGTGAAGGGATGTACGAGCAGTACTTC	CAISEGMYEQYF
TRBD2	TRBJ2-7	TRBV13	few	TGTGCCAGCAGCTTACAGCTCGGGCTCGGACTAGTCCGCGAGCAGTACTTC	CASSLQLGLGLVREQYF
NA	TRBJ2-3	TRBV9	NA	TGTGCCAGCACTATACAGGGAGGCAGCACAGATACGCAGTATTTT	CASTIQGGSTDTQYF
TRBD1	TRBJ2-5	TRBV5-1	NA	TGCGCCAGCAGCTTGGGCGGACAGGGGGCACGGGAGACCCAGTACTTC	CASSLGGQGARETQYF
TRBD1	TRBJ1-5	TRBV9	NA	TGTGCCAGCAGCGAGGGGACAGCCTATCAGCCCCAGCATTTT	CASSEGTAYQPQHF
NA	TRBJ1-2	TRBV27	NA	TGTGCCAGCAGCGTCACAGTCTACTATGGCTACACCTTC	CASSVTVYYGYTF
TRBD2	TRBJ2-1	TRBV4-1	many	TGCGCCAGCAGCCCCCGCCGGACTAGCAATTACAATGAGCAGTTCTTC	CASSPRRTSNYNEQFF
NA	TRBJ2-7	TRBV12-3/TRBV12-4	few	TGTGCCAGCAGTTTGACACAGACCTACGAGCAGTACTTC	CASSLTQTYEQYF
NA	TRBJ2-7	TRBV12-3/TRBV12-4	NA	TGTGCCAGCGATCGAACCGGTTCCAGGGGCGAGCAGTACTTC	CASDRTGSRGEQYF
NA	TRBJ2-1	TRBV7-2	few	TGTGCCAGCAGCCAAACGGTGGCTACGCAGTTCTTC	CASSQTVATQFF